A selection of T cell receptor beta chains follows, all from one sample in a study of OX40 agonist ivuxolimab in advanced cancers. The data were produced by immunoSEQ multiplex PCR, yet TCRdb's version contains in-frame clones alone and is incomplete. Among approximately 22,000 clones listed, roughly 82% were seen once. The sequencing here drew on CD4+ or CD8+ T cells sorted from blood, taken in a trial of the OX40 agonist ivuxolimab. These receptor sequences come from an adult with an advanced solid tumor such as melanoma, head and neck, liver or kidney cancer. Both conserved end residues are part of each CDR3. Fields, in order: V gene, D gene, J gene, clone size, CDR3 protein, CDR3 DNA. The D gene is left open where the match is weak. Size is stated for part of the rows, as once, few or many counts, or as a class when the clone is expanded.

>TRBV27|.|TRBJ2-7|.
CASSSGSWDLYEQYF
TGTGCCAGCAGTTCCGGCTCCTGGGACTTATACGAGCAGTACTTC
>TRBV5-1|.|TRBJ1-1|few
CASSLWDMNTEAFF
TGCGCCAGCAGCTTGTGGGACATGAACACTGAAGCTTTCTTT
>TRBV6-5|TRBD1|TRBJ2-7|once
CASSSQGASYEQYF
TGTGCCAGCAGTTCACAGGGGGCGAGCTACGAGCAGTACTTC
>TRBV28|TRBD1|TRBJ2-7|.
CASSYTGTVYEQYF
TGTGCCAGCAGTTACACCGGGACAGTCTACGAGCAGTACTTC
>TRBV10-2|.|TRBJ1-5|.
CASSLAPGDDQPQHF
TGCGCCAGCAGCCTTGCCCCAGGGGACGATCAGCCCCAGCATTTT
>TRBV9|TRBD1|TRBJ2-7|.
CAIADRVYEQYF
TGTGCCATCGCGGACAGGGTCTACGAGCAGTACTTC
>TRBV2|TRBD2|TRBJ2-7|.
CASSLSGRGYEQYF
TGTGCCAGCAGTTTAAGCGGGAGAGGCTACGAGCAGTACTTC
>TRBV14|.|TRBJ2-1|.
CASSQVAGNEQFF
TGTGCCAGCAGCCAAGTGGCGGGCAATGAGCAGTTCTTC
>TRBV29-1|TRBD1|TRBJ2-1|.
CSVRGQLFSYNEQFF
TGCAGCGTAAGGGGACAGCTCTTTTCCTACAATGAGCAGTTCTTC
>TRBV9|TRBD1|TRBJ2-3|once
CASSPRTGYGTDTQYF
TGTGCCAGCAGCCCCAGGACAGGGTATGGAACAGATACGCAGTATTTT
>TRBV19|.|TRBJ2-5|.
CASSGRETQYF
TGTGCCAGTTCGGGGCGAGAGACCCAGTACTTC